This T cell receptor (beta chain) was observed in a study of T cell responses to AZD1222 COVID-19 vaccine. This CDR3 has 14 residues. The germline CDR1 and CDR2 sequences are SQVTM and ANQGSEA. Trimming stripped 0 bases from V and 5 bases from J, with 13 bases between. The assay was immunoSEQ multiplex PCR, and TCRdb's table has in-frame clones only and misses some. The table records approximately 150,000 clones, just under 95% of them present only once. This clonotype was sampled from an adult in good health. The sample was peripheral blood, taken on day 0 of AZD1222 vaccination. V is TRBV29-1 and J is TRBJ1-2, with D perhaps TRBD1 (6 bases). The CDR3 nucleotides are TGCAGCGTTGAAGAGGGGGGCAGACCATATGGCTACACCTTC. It specifies CSVEEGGRPYGYTF.